The clone carrying this T cell receptor (beta chain) was seen repeatedly, ten times or more. These data come from a study of regulatory T cells in long-lasting Graves disease. This CDR3 contains 14 residues. CDR1 and CDR2 from the germline V gene are DFQATT and SNEGSKA (reference sequence). Trimming removed 6 bases from V and 3 bases from J; junction bases left unmatched: 9. As to time point: newly diagnosed GD, antithyroid drugs for less than 3 months. Construction of the TCR library relied on RNA isolated from PBMCs. Arm-PCR of CDR3 regions and iRepertoire HTBI primers were used to build TCR beta libraries. TCRdb reprocessed the multiplex PCR reads with MiXCR, giving one entry per CDR3 protein. Of about 240,000 distinct CDR3 sequences listed, around 20% were seen once; the top ten hold approximately 14%.

Source: peripheral blood mononuclear cells (PBMCs), taken at new diagnosis, from a patient treated with antithyroid drugs. This chain uses TRBV20-1 with TRBJ2-3; TRBD1 matches 7 bases. This receptor was obtained from a female donor with Graves disease. The CDR3 DNA reads TGCAGTGCCTTTCCGGGACAGACAACAGATACGCAGTATTTT. It translates to CSAFPGQTTDTQYF.